The 6 T cell receptor beta chains listed next were all sequenced from one sample in a study of CD8 T cells in ankylosing spondylitis (dated by TCRdb to between 2016 and 2019). The receptor library was made with 5' RACE. Instrument used: Illumina MiSeq. Clones were called with MiXCR by TCRdb after fastp trimmed the public reads at Q25, and only in-frame beta chains were retained. Each CDR3 protein appears once, grouped with its most common genes and DNA. For this sample there are about 27,000 distinct CDR3 sequences; roughly 8.6% appear just once. The top ten hold roughly 30% of the sample. Sequencing used blood. Source of these receptors: a male donor with ankylosing spondylitis or in good health (not recorded which).

This clonotype was counted many times. V and J are TRBV10-3 and TRBJ2-5; D gene uncertain. Germline V gene lookup returns CDR1 ENHRY and CDR2 SYGVKD. The CDR3 totals 12 residues. V was pared by 8 bases and J by 3 bases, with 10 bases between. The CDR3 is CAIARPKETQYF. CDR3 DNA: TGTGCCATCGCAAGGCCTAAAGAGACCCAGTACTTC.

This clonotype showed up many times. The V gene is TRBV28, the J gene TRBJ1-5; the D gene is possibly TRBD1 (6 bases). Germline assignment: CDR1 MDHEN and CDR2 SYDVKM. The CDR3 has 12 amino acids. The V and J ends lost 6 bases and 9 bases respectively, with 12 bases between them. CDR3 protein: CASSKGGGPQHF. Written as DNA, the CDR3 is TGTGCCAGCAGCAAAGGGGGTGGGCCCCAGCATTTT.

Ten or more counts support this clonotype. This chain connects TRBV24-1 to TRBJ2-2; unclear D gene. Trimming left V 2 bases short and J 2 bases short, with 8 bases between. The CDR3 totals 15 residues. Germline V CDR1 and CDR2: KGHDR, SFDVKD. The CDR3 sequence: CATSDSRSNTGELFF. For the CDR3, the DNA is TGTGCCACCAGTGATTCCAGGTCAAACACCGGGGAGCTGTTTTTT.

This chain uses TRBV6-2 or TRBV6-3 with TRBJ1-5; the D gene is possibly TRBD1 (5 bases). CDR3 length: 13 amino acids. CDR1 MNHEY and CDR2 SVGEGT come from the germline V gene. The V gene lost 5 bases and the J gene lost 11 bases, with 16 bases spanning the gap. The CDR3 nucleotides read TGTGCCAGCAGTCAGGGCCCGAGGTTGACCCAGCATTTT. It specifies CASSQGPRLTQHF.

Within the sample, this clonotype is medium-sized. V gene TRBV20-1 combines with J gene TRBJ2-3, with 8 bases aligning to TRBD2. Trimming took 2 bases from V and 7 from J; bases not matched to a gene: 5. The CDR3 has 13 amino acids. Germline values: CDR1 DFQATT, CDR2 SNEGSKA (reference sequence). The CDR3 loop reads CSARSGSGYTQYF. The CDR3 DNA follows: TGCAGTGCTAGAAGCGGGAGCGGCTATACGCAGTATTTT.

This clonotype showed up just a few times. V is TRBV7-2 and J is TRBJ2-1; tentatively, D is TRBD2 (6 bases). Germline V gene lookup returns CDR1 SGHTA and CDR2 FQGNSA. Trimming took 6 bases from V and 0 from J, leaving 15 bases between them. The CDR3 consists of 16 residues. In nucleotides, the CDR3 is TGTGCCAGCAGTTCTAGGGCGGGACCCTCCTACAATGAGCAGTTCTTC. Translation: CASSSRAGPSYNEQFF.